This TCR beta chain was captured by sequencing in a study of blood T cells in healthy people across ages. Donors were systemically healthy Caucasian individuals from Russia aged about 6 to 95 years. With a J-beta primer mix and a sample-barcoded 5' primer, a second PCR ran about 7 to 12 cycles. Each cDNA was tagged by a template-switch adaptor containing 12 random nucleotides. TCRdb fed the 5' RACE reads into MiXCR, producing one record per CDR3 protein. Of over 1,500,000 distinct CDR3 sequences in the sample, around 50% were seen once. Study results and limitations: Bulk PBMC profiling left naive and antigen-experienced comparisons inconclusive.

The ends were cut back, 8 bases at V and 1 base at J, with 11 bases in the middle. This CDR3 is built from 13 residues. Per germline, CDR1 MNHEY and CDR2 SMNVEV (reference sequence). A note on this clonotype: The antigen remains unidentified.

The TCR comes from a woman between 35 and 50 years old in good health. The sample was blood. The chain has TRBV27 and TRBJ1-1, with D unresolved. The CDR3 here is CASRLKPNTEAFF. The CDR3 DNA follows: TGTGCCAGCCGCCTTAAGCCGAACACTGAAGCTTTCTTT.